The 27 T cell receptor beta chains listed next were all sequenced from one sample in a study of cytomegalovirus exposure and HLA in healthy donors (dated by TCRdb to the late 2010s). The library was built by means of the immunoSEQ multiplex PCR assay. The multiplex PCR relied on a mix of 60 forward primers for TCR Vbeta segments and 13 reverse primers for TCR Jbeta segments. In its TCRdb copy, this immuneACCESS table keeps in-frame sequences only and misses some clones. Where compared with another copy, unresolved V genes explain less than half of these, and the others have no known cause. Recorded for this sample are roughly 150,000 clones; roughly 80% of them occurred a single time. About 1.3% of the sample belongs to the ten largest clones. The material sequenced was PBMCs. The source of these receptors is a man in his thirties or forties in good health and CMV-seronegative.

The CDR3 sequence: CASGGGPAISGANVLTF. CDR3 bases: TGTGCCAGCGGGGGGGGACCTGCGATCTCTGGGGCCAACGTCCTGACTTTC. The chain carries TRBV28 and TRBJ2-6; 7 bases align to TRBD2. CDR1 is MDHEN, CDR2 SYDVKM, per germline. This CDR3 is 17 amino acids long. V was clipped by 8 bases and J by 0 bases; unmatched bases: 10.

J is TRBJ2-7 and V is TRBV5-5; 8 nucleotides match TRBD1. V trimming: 2 bases; J trimming: 4 bases; junction bases outside the gene matches: 5. The germline gives CDR1 SGHKS, CDR2 YYEKEE (reference sequence). The CDR3 spans 14 residues. DNA of the CDR3: TGTGCCAGCAGCTTCGGGACAGGCCTATACGAGCAGTACTTC. Its translation is CASSFGTGLYEQYF. Full variable domain (rest looked up from reference TRBV5-5 and TRBJ2-7): DAGVTQSPTHLIKTRGQQVTLRCSPISGHKSVSWYQQVLGQGPQFIFQYYEKEERGRGNFPDRFSARQFPNYSSELNVNALLLGDSALYLCASSFGTGLYEQYFGPGTRLTVT.

The chain recombines TRBV18 with TRBJ2-7, with a tentative D call TRBD2 (6 bases). The germline CDR1 and CDR2 sequences are KGHSH and LQKENI. V gave up 3 bases and J gave up 7 bases, with 10 bases separating them. This CDR3 contains 12 residues. CDR3 amino acids: CASSPAGQEQYF. For the CDR3, the DNA is TGTGCCAGCTCACCCGCGGGGCAAGAGCAGTACTTC. Full variable domain (outside the CDR3, taken from reference TRBV18 and TRBJ2-7): NAGVMQNPRHLVRRRGQEARLRCSPMKGHSHVYWYRQLPEEGLKFMVYLQKENIIDESGMPKERFSAEFPKEGPSILRIQQVVRGDSAAYFCASSPAGQEQYFGPGTRLTVT.

V and J are TRBV4-2 and TRBJ2-1, with 7 positions matching TRBD2. The CDR3 has 18 residues. Germline V gene lookup returns CDR1 LGHNA and CDR2 YNFKEQ. J was trimmed by 1 base and V by 4 bases; bases with no gene match: 13. This CDR3 is CASSPQTSKAPSYNEQFF. DNA of the CDR3: TGTGCCAGCAGCCCCCAGACTAGCAAGGCCCCATCCTACAATGAGCAGTTCTTC.

The chain combines TRBV6-5 with TRBJ1-2; 7 nucleotides agree with TRBD1. J was trimmed by 0 bases and V by 6 bases; bases with no gene match: 7. Per the germline V gene, CDR1 is MNHEY and CDR2 is SVGAGI. CDR3 length: 15 residues. CDR3 DNA sequence: TGTGCCAGCAGACCGGACAGGACCCCTAACTATGGCTACACCTTC. Translation: CASRPDRTPNYGYTF.

This clone was found a few times. This chain connects TRBV29-1 to TRBJ2-7; D is possibly TRBD1 (5 bases). Germline assignment: CDR1 SQVTM and CDR2 ANQGSEA. The CDR3 totals 12 residues. V lost 0 bases, J lost 7 bases, and 10 bases lay in between. The CDR3: CSVEDRDWEQYF. DNA for the CDR3: TGCAGCGTTGAAGACAGGGATTGGGAGCAGTACTTC.

The chain has TRBV12-5 and TRBJ2-5, with 9 positions matching TRBD2. Trimming cost V 3 bases and J 1 base; bases outside gene matches: 6. Germline V gene sequence: CDR1 LGHNT, CDR2 FRNRAP. The CDR3 is made up of 16 amino acids. The CDR3 nucleotides are TGTGCTAGTGGTTTATACAGCGGGGGGTTCCAAGAGACCCAGTACTTC. Its translation: CASGLYSGGFQETQYF. The full variable domain, completed using reference TRBV12-5 and TRBJ2-5, is DARVTQTPRHKVTEMGQEVTMRCQPILGHNTVFWYRQTMMQGLELLAYFRNRAPLDDSGMPKDRFSAEMPDATLATLKIQPSEPRDSAVYFCASGLYSGGFQETQYFGPGTRLLVL.

V is TRBV5-5 and J is TRBJ1-5; D remains unclear. Trimming took 0 bases from V and 4 from J, leaving 8 bases between them. CDR1 is SGHKS and CDR2 is YYEKEE in the germline V gene (reference sequence). CDR3 length: 14 residues. CDR3 bases: TGTGCCAGCAGCTTGGAGGCAGGAAATCAGCCCCAGCATTTT. Translating gives CASSLEAGNQPQHF.

Only a few counts were recorded for this clone. The chain joins TRBV10-3 to TRBJ2-7, with D possibly being TRBD2 (6 bases). The germline V gene has CDR1 ENHRY and CDR2 SYGVKD. The CDR3 runs 14 residues. Between the trimmed V and J ends, which lost 4 bases and 5 bases, there was a span of 15 bases. DNA of the CDR3: TGTGCCATCAGTGGATCGGGCGGGAACGACGAGCAGTACTTC. Its translation: CAISGSGGNDEQYF.

With regard to this clone: Other nucleotide sequences in the sample specify the same CDR3. This rearrangement joins TRBV11-2 to TRBJ2-7; TRBD1 might be the D (5 bases). The CDR3 extends over 13 amino acids. Per the germline V gene, CDR1 is SGHAT and CDR2 is FQNNGV. Trimming pared 1 base from V and 1 base from J, leaving 5 bases between. The chain's CDR3 is CASSLGQSYEQYF. CDR3 coding DNA: TGTGCCAGCAGCTTAGGACAGTCCTACGAGCAGTACTTC.

Concerning this clone itself: Relative to the germline gene, one junction end is altered; a read error may explain this. The chain links TRBV5-6 to TRBJ2-3; a possible D gene is TRBD2 (5 bases). The CDR3 contains 14 residues. The V gene's germline CDR1 is SGHDT and CDR2 YYEEEE. CDR3 sequence: CASGLERATDTQYF. The CDR3 region has the DNA TGTGCCAGCGGCTTGGAGAGGGCCACAGATACGCAGTATTTT.

The gene calls are TRBV7-2 and TRBJ2-5; D is ambiguous. Trimming took off 8 bases at V and 2 bases at J, with 9 bases between the two ends. CDR3 length: 12 residues. Germline values: CDR1 SGHTA, CDR2 FQGNSA. The CDR3: CASSRTQETQYF. DNA of the CDR3: TGTGCCAGCTCACGAACACAAGAGACCCAGTACTTC.

The chain uses TRBV6-6 and TRBJ2-7; the D gene is possibly TRBD1 (5 bases). The V and J ends lost 11 bases and 3 bases respectively, with 11 bases between them. CDR3 length equals 11 residues. CDR1 and CDR2 (germline): MNHNY, SVGAGI (reference sequence). The CDR3 loop reads CAVSRDYEQYF. The CDR3 DNA reads as TGTGCCGTATCCAGGGACTACGAGCAGTACTTC.

This rearrangement joins TRBV19 to TRBJ2-1, with a weak D call TRBD2 (7 bases). There are 13 residues in the CDR3. Germline CDR1 is LNHDA and CDR2 is SQIVND (reference sequence). V lost 3 bases, J lost 15 bases, and 18 bases lay in between. CDR3 sequence reads: CASSIQNREGRFF. CDR3 in DNA: TGTGCCAGTAGTATCCAAAACAGGGAGGGGCGGTTCTTC.

This clone has a single count. This chain links TRBV7-9 with TRBJ1-2; TRBD1 aligns across 8 bases. The CDR3 consists of 15 residues. The V segment lost 3 bases and the J segment 2 bases; nucleotides outside the gene matches: 5. The germline V gene has CDR1 SEHNR and CDR2 FQNEAQ (reference sequence). As DNA, the CDR3 is TGTGCCAGCAGCTTCAGGGGGCTCGTGAACTATGGCTACACCTTC. It encodes CASSFRGLVNYGYTF.

The CDR3 loop is CATSRERAPKETQYF. The CDR3 region has the DNA TGTGCCACCAGCAGAGAGAGGGCCCCTAAGGAGACCCAGTACTTC. V is TRBV15 and J is TRBJ2-5, with D maybe TRBD2 (5 bases). The CDR3 has 15 residues. Per germline, CDR1 LNHNV and CDR2 YYDKDF (reference sequence). The ends were cut back, 0 bases at V and 5 bases at J, with 13 bases in the middle.

The chain couples TRBV11-1 to TRBJ2-7, with TRBD2 as a possible D gene (6 bases). V was trimmed by 5 bases and J by 0 bases, leaving 14 bases between them. This CDR3 region has 15 residues. Germline-derived CDR1 and CDR2 are SGHAT and FQDESV (reference sequence). The CDR3 protein is CASSPGTFGSYEQYF. CDR3 DNA sequence: TGTGCCAGCAGCCCTGGGACTTTTGGCTCCTACGAGCAGTACTTC. Based on the CDR3 plus reference TRBV11-1 and TRBJ2-7, the full variable domain is EAEVAQSPRYKITEKSQAVAFWCDPISGHATLYWYRQILGQGPELLVQFQDESVVDDSQLPKDRFSAERLKGVDSTLKIQPAELGDSAMYLCASSPGTFGSYEQYFGPGTRLTVT.

The chain couples TRBV18 to TRBJ1-1, with D uncertain. V was trimmed by 5 bases and J by 4 bases, leaving 8 bases between them. CDR3 length: 12 residues. The germline gives CDR1 KGHSH, CDR2 LQKENI. The CDR3 sequence: CASSYQVTEAFF. The CDR3 nucleotides read TGTGCCAGCTCATACCAGGTCACTGAAGCTTTCTTT.

This clone was seen a few times. J is TRBJ1-2 and V is TRBV7-2; no definite D call. This CDR3 is built from 13 residues. V was shortened by 5 bases and J by 1 base, with 8 bases between the two germline ends. The germline CDR1 and CDR2 sequences are SGHTA and FQGNSA. CDR3 sequence: CASSRGINYGYTF. In DNA form, the CDR3 reads TGTGCCAGCAGCCGGGGTATTAACTATGGCTACACCTTC.

This rearrangement joins TRBV13 to TRBJ1-2, with a possible D match to TRBD1 (5 bases). This CDR3 comprises 14 residues. The germline V gene has CDR1 PRHDT and CDR2 FYEKMQ (reference sequence). With 2 bases removed from V and 5 bases from J, the gap between germline ends came to 12 bases. Here the CDR3 reads CASSLSGFLYGYTF. The CDR3 region has the DNA TGTGCCAGCAGCTTATCAGGGTTTTTGTATGGCTACACCTTC.

V gene TRBV11-2 combines with J gene TRBJ2-1, with 7 nucleotides matching TRBD2. Germline V gives CDR1 SGHAT, CDR2 FQNNGV. The CDR3 is 14 amino acids. J was trimmed by 2 bases and V by 7 bases; bases with no gene match: 5. CDR3: CASTSGGPYNEQFF. The CDR3 DNA follows: TGTGCCAGCACCTCGGGGGGTCCCTACAATGAGCAGTTCTTC.

The chain joins TRBV7-6 to TRBJ1-5, with D hard to call. From germline, CDR1 is SGHVS and CDR2 FNYEAQ. CDR3 size: 15 residues. V was shortened by 0 bases and J by 0 bases, with 6 bases between the two germline ends. For the CDR3, the DNA is TGTGCCAGCAGCTTAGCCCCTAATAGCAATCAGCCCCAGCATTTT. This sequence encodes CASSLAPNSNQPQHF.

This chain joins TRBV5-1 and TRBJ2-5; 8 bases fit TRBD2. The length of the CDR3 is 16 residues. Germline CDR1 and CDR2: SGHRS and YFSETQ. J was trimmed by 4 bases and V by 6 bases; bases with no gene match: 14. Written as DNA, the CDR3 is TGCGCCAGCACTCATCAAGCGGGAGATGGAAGAGAGACCCAGTACTTC. Its protein is CASTHQAGDGRETQYF.

J is TRBJ2-1 and V is TRBV19; 13 positions agree with TRBD2. Per germline, CDR1 LNHDA and CDR2 SQIVND (reference sequence). After removal of 10 bases from V and 7 bases from J, the junction contained 16 bases not matched to a gene. This CDR3 has 17 amino acids. The CDR3 DNA reads TGTGCCACGAAGTCGGGGGAGCTACTAGCGGGAGGGAATGAGCAGTTCTTC. Translation: CATKSGELLAGGNEQFF. Complete variable domain (other parts from reference TRBV19 and TRBJ2-1): DGGITQSPKYLFRKEGQNVTLSCEQNLNHDAMYWYRQDPGQGLRLIYYSQIVNDFQKGDIAEGYSVSREKKESFPLTVTSAQKNPTAFYLCATKSGELLAGGNEQFFGPGTRLTVL.

CDR3 residues: CAVLQGVGTEAFF. CDR3 nucleotide sequence: TGTGCCGTATTACAGGGGGTAGGTACTGAAGCTTTCTTT. This chain connects TRBV30 to TRBJ1-1, with TRBD1 matching over 8 bases. The junction had 10 bases not matched to a gene; V was cut back by 8 bases and J by 5 bases. The CDR3 sequence is 13 residues long. Germline-derived CDR1 and CDR2 are GTSNPN and SVGIG (reference sequence).

The chain employs TRBV30 and TRBJ1-1; 7 nucleotides align to TRBD1. This CDR3 has 17 amino acids. CDR1 and CDR2 (germline): GTSNPN, SVGIG (reference sequence). With 2 bases clipped from V and 0 bases from J, the junction kept 12 bases outside the gene matches. CDR3 sequence (DNA): TGTGCCTGGAGTCAACGGATGACAGGGAGGATGAACACTGAAGCTTTCTTT. Translating gives CAWSQRMTGRMNTEAFF.

This rearrangement joins TRBV5-1 to TRBJ1-6; D remains unclear. The CDR3 length is 14 residues. CDR1 SGHRS and CDR2 YFSETQ come from the germline V gene. The ends were cut back, 0 bases at V and 5 bases at J, with 6 bases in the middle. In nucleotides, the CDR3 is TGCGCCAGCAGCTTGGGTCAGAATAATTCACCCCTCCACTTT. Its protein product is CASSLGQNNSPLHF.